This record concerns one T cell receptor (beta chain) sequence. What it binds is unknown. The source of the sample is a study of T cells after yellow fever vaccination. Across the whole study: SMART-Seq v4 Ultra Low Input handled preparation of low-cell-number fractions.

TCRdb re-analysed the 5' RACE reads in MiXCR, keeping a single row per CDR3 protein. This repertoire shows nearly 350,000 distinct CDR3 sequences, approximately 8% found once; its top ten account for 17%. Findings and limits, study-wide: Within FACS-sorted repertoires, abundant clonotypes contaminating from the bulk population could be present. CD4 and CD8 compartments shared a small share of clonotypes.

The CDR3 contains 15 residues. With 0 bases removed from V and 0 bases from J, the gap between germline ends came to 11 bases. CDR1 is DFQATT, CDR2 SNEGSKA, per germline (reference sequence). The V call is TRBV20-1, the J call TRBJ2-5, with D perhaps TRBD1 (5 bases). The sample in question was PBMCs, obtained roughly 45 days after the first yellow fever vaccination. This sequence originates from a man between 18 and 35 years old who received the YFV17D yellow fever vaccine. CDR3: CSARDAGQDQETQYF. The CDR3 region has the DNA TGCAGTGCTAGAGATGCTGGACAAGACCAAGAGACCCAGTACTTC.